Sequencing of this T cell receptor beta chain was carried out in a study of beta chain features in type 1 diabetes. Isolated RNA was reverse transcribed in full, so expressed TCRB transcripts were sequenced. The data were produced by immunoSEQ multiplex PCR, yet TCRdb's version contains in-frame clones alone and is incomplete. Found here are 250,000 to 300,000 clones, around 24% of them singletons; the top ten hold more than 0.009%. Remarks on this clone: Its antigen is unknown.

Study results and limitations: Shortening of TCRB CDR3s, moderate but significant, appeared in all four CD4+ subsets of Type 1 diabetes patients.

The CDR3 is 16 residues long. V lost 3 bases, J lost 3 bases, and 9 bases stayed unmatched. Germline V CDR1 and CDR2: SGHRS, YFSETQ. The rearrangement links TRBV5-1 to TRBJ1-1, with 9 bases lining up with TRBD1. Sequencing was carried out using naive CD4+ T cells from blood. This clonotype was sampled from a woman aged 25 to 39 with type 1 diabetes. The CDR3 DNA reads TGCGCCAGCAGCTATAGAACAGGGGGCGTTGACACTGAAGCTTTCTTT. It is translated as CASSYRTGGVDTEAFF.